This TCR beta chain was recorded in a study of human T cells and chemical hapten exposure. Study information: Patients having alopecia areata, totalis or universalis were mostly female. Study-wide findings and caveats: TCRs exceeding 1 in 1000 frequency stayed unchanged with DPC sensitization.

It was the library that attached unique molecular identifiers to individual cDNA molecules. TCRdb reprocessed the RACE reads with MiXCR, giving one entry per CDR3 protein. The repertoire includes around 350,000 distinct CDR3 sequences, around 5.5% of them detected once, and over 7% sits in the top ten. Time point reported: pre-sensitization, week 0. The treatment was: therapeutic diphenylcyclopropenone sensitization with weekly scalp DPC. Donors, patients with alopecia ranging from 18 to 70 years old and judged suitable for DPC, provided samples. This clonotype was counted ten times or more. What it binds is not known. Germline V gene lookup returns CDR1 DFQATT and CDR2 SNEGSKA (reference sequence). The germline V and J ends were trimmed by 3 bases and 0 bases, with 9 bases remaining between them. This CDR3 has 14 residues.

Sequencing was performed on whole blood, taken in connection with sensitization to the hapten diphenylcyclopropenone (DPC). The chain joins TRBV20-1 to TRBJ2-1, with D perhaps TRBD1 or TRBD2 (5 bases each). This clonotype originated in a woman aged 18-29 years with alopecia areata. Some clones in this sample may be carry-over from other donors' samples. CDR3 region: CSARMGVSYNEQFF. CDR3 nucleotides: TGCAGTGCTAGGATGGGGGTCTCCTACAATGAGCAGTTCTTC.